This T cell receptor beta chain appears in the sequencing data of a study of control samples from healthy donors and cancer patients. Germline assignment: CDR1 MNHEY and CDR2 SVGAGI. The V end lost 0 bases, the J end lost 5 bases, and 10 bases lay between the germline ends. The CDR3 covers 15 residues. This clone was observed once. Clones were sequenced by immunoSEQ multiplex PCR, and TCRdb holds only the in-frame ones, with some missing. The table lists 85,000 to 95,000 clones, approximately 82% of them singletons. The clonotype comes from a woman in her sixties in good health. This chain joins TRBV6-5 and TRBJ1-4; D may be TRBD1 (5 bases). The sample taken for sequencing was blood. In DNA form, the CDR3 reads TGTGCCAGCAGTTACTCGGGACGGCAAAATGAAAAACTGTTTTTT. Translation gives CASSYSGRQNEKLFF.